This entry concerns a single T cell receptor (beta chain). Its specificity is unknown. This record belongs to a study of vaccination and CD4 T cells after COVID-19. The CDR3 has 12 amino acids. Germline CDR1 reads MNHEY; CDR2 reads SVGAGI. V lost 4 bases to trimming and J lost 4 bases, with 7 bases between them. The treatment denotes: approximately nine-day PBMC culture with coronavirus spike peptide pools or control peptides (ViraFEST assay). The study sequenced cultured CD4+ T cell DNA using the Oncomine TCR Beta short-read assay. TCRdb re-analysed the PCR reads in MiXCR, keeping a single row per CDR3 protein. Of tens of thousands of distinct CDR3 sequences detected, about 64% appear once; the ten largest clones hold 15% to 20%. General observations from the study: The rise in median SARS-CoV-2-reactive clonotypes, from about 20 to 38, was not significant.

The TCR comes from a human donor who received a COVID-19 vaccine. The rearrangement links TRBV6-5 to TRBJ1-2; no clear D gene. The sequenced sample was CD4+ T cells from blood, cultured in vitro, obtained after SARS-CoV-2 vaccination. CDR3 nucleotides: TGTGCCAGCAGTTCGGCGCCCTATGGCTACACCTTC. It translates to CASSSAPYGYTF.